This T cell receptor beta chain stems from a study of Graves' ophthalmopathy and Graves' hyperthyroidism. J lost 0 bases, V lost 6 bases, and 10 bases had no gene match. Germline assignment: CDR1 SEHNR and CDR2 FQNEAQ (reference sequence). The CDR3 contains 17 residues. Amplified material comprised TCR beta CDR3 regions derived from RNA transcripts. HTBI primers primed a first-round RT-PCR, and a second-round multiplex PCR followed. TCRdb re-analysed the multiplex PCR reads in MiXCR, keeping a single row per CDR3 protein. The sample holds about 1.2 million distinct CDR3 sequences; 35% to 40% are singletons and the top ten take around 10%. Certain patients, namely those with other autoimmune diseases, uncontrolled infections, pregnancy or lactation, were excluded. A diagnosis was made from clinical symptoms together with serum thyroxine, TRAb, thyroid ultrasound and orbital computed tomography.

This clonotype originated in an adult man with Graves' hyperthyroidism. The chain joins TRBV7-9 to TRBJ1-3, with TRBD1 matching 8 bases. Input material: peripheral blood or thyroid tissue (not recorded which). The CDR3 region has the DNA TGTGCCAGCAGGGACATAAGGACAGGGATCTCTGGAAACACCATATATTTT. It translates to CASRDIRTGISGNTIYF.